What follows describes a single T cell receptor (beta chain). Its target is unknown. The V gene's germline CDR1 is LGHNA and CDR2 YSLEER. The CDR3 covers 16 residues. This sample stems from a study of CXCR3-negative and CXCR3-positive naive CD8 T cells. Overall study context: Total TRB output reached about 135 million reads, about 1.5 +/- 0.3 million per library.

Whole-study findings and limits: CXCR3-negative naive cells had less hydrophobic TRB CDR3s than did CXCR3-positive naive cells. Memory CD8+ cells showed much lower diversity, while both naive subsets were comparably high. For the naive subsets, surface CD5 was similar, and TCR strength was inferred from TRB CDR3 properties.

UMI-labeled TRB cDNA libraries were prepared by 5' RACE. TCRdb re-called the 5' RACE reads and catalogs CDR3 proteins one per entry, DNA excluded. This sample contains under 150,000 distinct CDR3 sequences. Per CD8+ T cell subset, triplicate sorts of 300,000 cells each were done. The chain recombines TRBV4-3 with TRBJ2-7; TCRdb calls TRBD1, which cannot be checked without DNA. This clonotype originated in a human donor in good health. Some clones in this sample may be carry-over from other donors' samples. Sequencing input: naive CXCR3+ CD8+ T cells from blood. The subset was: CD45RO-CCR7+CD27+CD95- naive CD8+ T cells expressing CXCR3 (TNR3+). The CDR3 here is CASSQDHRGLSYEQYF.